The 29 T cell receptor beta chains in this list originate from one sample, sequenced in a study of shared clonotypes between healthy human individuals. Data came from immunoSEQ multiplex PCR; TCRdb stores just in-frame clones and leaves some out. In the table there are some 2,500,000 clones, under 95% of which are singletons. The sequenced material came from naive CD4+ T cells from PBMCs. Subset indicated: CD45RA+ positively selected. Every receptor here comes from a man younger than 35 in good health. Some clones in this sample may be carry-over from other donors' samples.

This clone was seen a handful of times. Other DNA sequences in this specimen translate into the identical CDR3. This sequence joins TRBV7-3 and TRBJ1-1; D remains ambiguous. This CDR3 has 13 amino acids. Germline lookup yields CDR1 SGHTA and CDR2 FQGTGA. Trimming cost V 5 bases and J 2 bases, with 9 bases left between them. The CDR3 loop is CASSPRRNTEAFF. The CDR3 nucleotides are TGTGCCAGCAGCCCACGCAGAAACACTGAAGCTTTCTTT.

V is TRBV18 and J is TRBJ2-7, with unresolved D. Trimming took 2 bases from V and 0 from J, leaving 11 bases between them. The CDR3 spans 15 residues. Germline V gene data show CDR1 as KGHSH and CDR2 as LQKENI. CDR3 nucleotide sequence: TGTGCCAGCTCACCATCTTTCAAGAGCTCCTACGAGCAGTACTTC. Translated: CASSPSFKSSYEQYF.

The J gene is TRBJ1-2, the V gene TRBV28; 9 nucleotides line up with TRBD1. Germline CDR1 and CDR2: MDHEN and SYDVKM. The ends lost 3 bases at V and 8 bases at J; junction bases unmatched: 10. CDR3 size: 15 residues. CDR3 DNA: TGTGCCAGCAGTTTCCACTCCGGACAGGGGTCCGGCTACACCTTC. Amino acid sequence: CASSFHSGQGSGYTF.

For this clone: The same CDR3 also results from other DNA sequences found in this sample. The chain is built from TRBV5-1 and TRBJ1-4, with D uncertain. V dropped 7 bases and J dropped 0 bases, with 7 bases sitting between them. CDR1 SGHRS and CDR2 YFSETQ come from the germline V gene. CDR3 size: 13 residues. The CDR3 spells CASRGATNEKLFF. CDR3 bases: TGCGCCAGCCGGGGTGCAACTAATGAAAAACTGTTTTTT.

As for this clone: Additional DNA sequences in this sample encode the identical CDR3. The chain carries TRBV4-1 and TRBJ2-7; 7 nucleotides align to TRBD1. Germline V lookup: CDR1 MGHRA, CDR2 YSYEKL. The CDR3 loop spans 14 amino acids. V lost 2 bases to trimming and J lost 2 bases; unmatched junction nucleotides: 3. CDR3 sequence reads: CASSQLTGAYEQYF. DNA of the CDR3: TGCGCCAGCAGCCAACTAACAGGGGCCTACGAGCAGTACTTC.

In DNA form, the CDR3 reads TGTGCCAGCAGTCTACAGGGGCGTCCCTATGGCTACACCTTC. Translating gives CASSLQGRPYGYTF. The chain recombines TRBV13 with TRBJ1-2; 7 positions agree with TRBD1. Germline CDR1 is PRHDT and CDR2 is FYEKMQ (reference sequence). This CDR3 contains 14 residues. The junction had 8 bases not matched to a gene; V was cut back by 6 bases and J by 4 bases.

V gene TRBV7-3 combines with J gene TRBJ2-1; the match to TRBD1 covers 9 bases. CDR1 SGHTA and CDR2 FQGTGA come from the germline V gene. V trimming: 2 bases; J trimming: 8 bases; junction bases outside the gene matches: 4. This CDR3 is built from 14 residues. CDR3 DNA: TGTGCCAGCAGCTTAGCCGACAGGGGGGATGAGCAGTTCTTC. The encoded protein is CASSLADRGDEQFF. The full variable domain, rest sourced from reference TRBV7-3 and TRBJ2-1, is GAGVSQTPSNKVTEKGKYVELRCDPISGHTALYWYRQSLGQGPEFLIYFQGTGAADDSGLPNDRFFAVRPEGSVSTLKIQRTERGDSAVYLCASSLADRGDEQFFGPGTRLTVL.

The chain has TRBV2 and TRBJ1-5; the D is unclear. The germline V and J ends were trimmed by 3 bases and 0 bases, with 6 bases remaining between them. CDR1 SNHLY and CDR2 FYNNEI come from the germline V gene. The CDR3 spans 14 residues. For the CDR3, the DNA is TGTGCCAGCAGTGACAGGCTTAGCAATCAGCCCCAGCATTTT. Its translation: CASSDRLSNQPQHF. Looking up the rest from reference TRBV2 and TRBJ1-5 gives the full variable domain: EPEVTQTPSHQVTQMGQEVILRCVPISNHLYFYWYRQILGQKVEFLVSFYNNEISEKSEIFDDQFSVERPDGSNFTLKIRSTKLEDSAMYFCASSDRLSNQPQHFGDGTRLSIL.

This sequence joins TRBV28 and TRBJ1-1; D is perhaps TRBD1 (5 bases). This CDR3 is built from 14 residues. Germline lookup yields CDR1 MDHEN and CDR2 SYDVKM. V was trimmed by 7 bases and J by 5 bases, leaving 17 bases between them. DNA for the CDR3: TGTGCCAGCACCCGAGCGGGCAGGGTAACTGAAGCTTTCTTT. Protein product: CASTRAGRVTEAFF.

This chain uses TRBV4-1 with TRBJ2-7; 7 nucleotides agree with TRBD2. The CDR3 contains 16 residues. CDR1 is MGHRA and CDR2 is YSYEKL in the germline V gene. V dropped 4 bases and J dropped 2; count of bases not matched to a gene: 11. CDR3: CASSPFWASGTYEQYF. CDR3 in DNA: TGCGCCAGCAGCCCCTTTTGGGCTAGCGGAACCTACGAGCAGTACTTC.

Comments on this clone: The sample carries other DNA sequences with the same CDR3. The V call is TRBV29-1, the J call TRBJ1-1, with 8 bases lining up with TRBD1. Germline CDR1 and CDR2: SQVTM and ANQGSEA. J gave up 4 bases and V 5 bases, and 3 bases lay outside the gene matches. The CDR3 consists of 12 residues. The CDR3 coding sequence is TGCAGCGTTACTACAGGGGGCACTGAAGCTTTCTTT. It specifies CSVTTGGTEAFF.

V gene TRBV7-2 combines with J gene TRBJ2-3; D is undetermined. Germline CDR1 SGHTA, CDR2 FQGNSA. This CDR3 has 15 residues. Trimming shortened V by 5 bases and J by 6 bases, and 18 bases separated the two germline ends. The CDR3 DNA follows: TGTGCCAGCAGCCCGGCGCGAGCTCTGGGGGATACGCAGTATTTT. It specifies CASSPARALGDTQYF.

Only one count was recorded for this clone. This sequence joins TRBV27 and TRBJ2-1; 8 nucleotides match TRBD2. The germline gives CDR1 MNHEY, CDR2 SMNVEV (reference sequence). This CDR3 is built from 18 residues. Trimming removed 6 bases from V and 2 bases from J; junction bases left unmatched: 15. The CDR3 loop is CASRTLGGRRGPYNEQFF. Here the CDR3 DNA reads TGTGCCAGCAGGACCCTCGGCGGGAGGCGGGGCCCCTACAATGAGCAGTTCTTC.

The J gene is TRBJ2-1, the V gene TRBV14, with D possibly TRBD2 on 6 matching bases. Per the germline V gene, CDR1 is SGHDN and CDR2 is FVKESK. Deletions cut 0 bases from V and 6 bases from J, with 12 bases between. CDR3 length: 15 residues. The CDR3 DNA reads as TGTGCCAGCAGCCAAGATCGCGGGACGATCAATGAGCAGTTCTTC. Translation: CASSQDRGTINEQFF.

In regard to this clone: At one boundary the junction diverges from the germline segment, which might be a read error. The rearrangement joins TRBV5-1 to TRBJ2-3; D not resolved. From germline, CDR1 is SGHRS and CDR2 YFSETQ. This CDR3 is built from 12 residues. The chain's CDR3 is CASSSPPLPRHF. In nucleotides, the CDR3 is TGCGCCAGCAGCTCGCCCCCACTCCCGCGACATTTT. The full variable domain, its missing parts supplied by reference TRBV5-1 and TRBJ2-3, is KAGVTQTPRYLIKTRGQQVTLSCSPISGHRSVSWYQQTPGQGLQFLFEYFSETQRNKGNFPGRFSGRQFSNSRSEMNVSTLELGDSALYLCASSSPPLPRHFGPGTRLTVL.

The genes are TRBV19 and TRBJ2-5, with TRBD2 matching over 13 bases. V shed 3 bases and J 2 bases; nucleotides not matched to a gene: 3. Germline CDR1 reads LNHDA; CDR2 reads SQIVND (reference sequence). This CDR3 spans 16 amino acids. DNA of the CDR3: TGTGCCAGTAGTATCACACTAGCGGGAGGGCAAGAGACCCAGTACTTC. Its protein is CASSITLAGGQETQYF.

The CDR3: CASTPATGITTEAFF. The CDR3 nucleotides are TGTGCCAGCACCCCGGCGACGGGGATTACAACTGAAGCTTTCTTT. The chain is built from TRBV6-6 and TRBJ1-1, with unresolved D. Germline CDR1 MNHNY, CDR2 SVGAGI (reference sequence). Trimming removed 7 bases at V and 5 bases at J, with 20 bases between. The CDR3 runs 15 residues.

The genes are TRBV7-3 and TRBJ2-1; 13 positions match TRBD2. Germline loops: CDR1 SGHTA, CDR2 FQGTGA. Trimming took 6 bases from V and 8 from J; bases not matched to a gene: 10. This CDR3 comprises 16 residues. The CDR3 is CASSPGTSGKVDEQFF. As DNA, the CDR3 is TGTGCCAGCAGTCCCGGGACTAGCGGGAAGGTCGATGAGCAGTTCTTC.

V usage is TRBV5-8 and J usage is TRBJ1-1; 7 bases agree with TRBD1. The CDR3 totals 16 residues. Germline assignment: CDR1 SGHTS and CDR2 YDEGEE. The trim removed 4 bases at V and 1 base at J, leaving 10 bases unmatched. The CDR3 sequence is CASSPYRGQPNTEAFF. The CDR3 coding sequence is TGTGCCAGCAGCCCATACAGGGGACAGCCGAACACTGAAGCTTTCTTT.

The V call is TRBV5-4, the J call TRBJ1-2; D gene uncertain. Germline CDR1 and CDR2: SGHNT and YYREEE (reference sequence). V was clipped by 4 bases and J by 1 base, with 11 bases between them. The CDR3 contains 14 residues. CDR3 coding DNA: TGTGCCAGCAGCCCGAACTTACTTAACTATGGCTACACCTTC. Protein product: CASSPNLLNYGYTF.

J is TRBJ2-2 and V is TRBV19, with 9 nucleotides matching TRBD1. Germline V gene data show CDR1 as LNHDA and CDR2 as SQIVND (reference sequence). Unmatched junction bases numbered 7, after V lost 2 bases and J lost 3 bases. The CDR3 has 17 amino acids. The CDR3 sequence is CASSIMPTGGDTGELFF. CDR3 nucleotide sequence: TGTGCCAGTAGTATAATGCCGACAGGGGGTGACACCGGGGAGCTGTTTTTT.

The V call is TRBV5-1, the J call TRBJ2-1, with 10 bases that match TRBD1. The germline V gene has CDR1 SGHRS and CDR2 YFSETQ. Trimming at V came to 5 bases and at J to 8 bases, leaving 10 bases not matched to a gene. The CDR3 has 15 residues. The CDR3 DNA reads as TGCGCCAGCAGACAACGGACAGGGGGTTGGGATGAGCAGTTCTTC. This encodes CASRQRTGGWDEQFF.

In this sample, this clone turned up once. The V call is TRBV28, the J call TRBJ2-7, with TRBD1 matching over 10 bases. J was trimmed by 3 bases and V by 6 bases; bases with no gene match: 5. This CDR3 comprises 14 residues. CDR1 and CDR2 from the germline V gene are MDHEN and SYDVKM. The CDR3 is CASSRGTGVYEQYF. The CDR3 region has the DNA TGTGCCAGCAGCCGAGGGACAGGGGTCTACGAGCAGTACTTC.

This CDR3 reads CASSPGGSGEQYF. The CDR3 region has the DNA TGTGCCAGCTCACCAGGGGGGAGCGGCGAGCAGTACTTC. J is TRBJ2-7 and V is TRBV18; possible D gene TRBD2, 6 bases. The CDR3 runs to 13 residues. CDR1 is KGHSH, CDR2 LQKENI, per germline. Trimming pared 2 bases from V and 6 bases from J, leaving 11 bases between.

As concerns this clone: This CDR3 is also generated by other DNA sequences in the sample. The chain employs TRBV14 and TRBJ2-3, with a possible D match to TRBD2 (6 bases). The CDR3 has 14 residues. V lost 4 bases to trimming and J lost 1 base, with 9 bases between them. Germline CDR1 and CDR2: SGHDN and FVKESK. Written as DNA, the CDR3 is TGTGCCAGCAGCCTCGGCGGGGGCACAGATACGCAGTATTTT. Protein: CASSLGGGTDTQYF.

As for this clone: Other DNA sequences from this sample encode an identical CDR3 as well. The V gene is TRBV29-1, the J gene TRBJ1-1, with D possibly being TRBD1 (6 bases). In germline, CDR1 is SQVTM, CDR2 ANQGSEA. The CDR3 contains 12 residues. Trimming stripped 3 bases from V and 4 bases from J, with 9 bases between. CDR3 in amino acids: CSVDRGATEAFF. CDR3 sequence (DNA): TGCAGCGTTGACAGGGGTGCCACTGAAGCTTTCTTT.

The chain links TRBV6-6 to TRBJ2-1; D gene unclear. The CDR3 spans 13 residues. Per the germline V gene, CDR1 is MNHNY and CDR2 is SVGAGI (reference sequence). Trimming removed 6 bases at V and 7 bases at J, with 13 bases between. CDR3 amino acids: CASSMRPRNEQFF. The DNA for the CDR3 is TGTGCCAGCAGCATGCGCCCCCGTAATGAGCAGTTCTTC.

V is TRBV4-2 and J is TRBJ2-7; tentatively, D is TRBD2 (6 bases). The CDR3 covers 15 residues. The germline V gene encodes CDR1 LGHNA and CDR2 YNFKEQ. The V and J ends lost 1 base and 6 bases respectively, with 16 bases between them. The CDR3 region has the DNA TGTGCCAGCAGCCAAGGTCCGGAGGGGCAGGGCGAGCAGTACTTC. The encoded protein is CASSQGPEGQGEQYF.

The genes are TRBV5-1 and TRBJ2-2; the D gene is possibly TRBD1 (6 bases). Deletions cut 4 bases from V and 0 bases from J, with 10 bases between. Germline V gives CDR1 SGHRS, CDR2 YFSETQ. This CDR3 has 15 residues. As DNA, the CDR3 is TGCGCCAGCAGCCAACAGGGAGCGAACACCGGGGAGCTGTTTTTT. It specifies CASSQQGANTGELFF.